Shown below are 32 T cell receptor beta chains from a single sample sequenced in a study of blood T cell repertoires in COVID-19. Clones were read by immunoSEQ multiplex PCR, and TCRdb kept only the in-frame ones, dropping some. Here the sample spans more than 200,000 clones, around 86% being singletons. The sequenced material came from PBMCs or T cells enriched from blood (not recorded which). These receptors originate from a man aged 35 to 55 who had recovered from COVID-19.

The chain uses TRBV6-5 and TRBJ1-2; tentative D call: TRBD1 (6 bases). V was trimmed by 6 bases and J by 8 bases, leaving 10 bases between them. Germline V gene lookup returns CDR1 MNHEY and CDR2 SVGAGI. CDR3 length: 11 residues. The CDR3 sequence is CASSNGGGYTF. The CDR3 nucleotides are TGTGCCAGCAGCAATGGGGGCGGCTACACCTTC.

The chain is built from TRBV5-1 and TRBJ1-2, with unresolved D. The length of the CDR3 is 16 residues. The V and J ends lost 0 bases and 2 bases respectively, with 14 bases between them. From germline, CDR1 is SGHRS and CDR2 YFSETQ. The CDR3 region is CASSLGAGLANYGYTF. The DNA for the CDR3 is TGCGCCAGCAGCTTGGGGGCAGGCTTGGCGAACTATGGCTACACCTTC.

This chain uses TRBV3-1 (or the pseudogene TRBV3-2) with TRBJ1-1, with D uncertain. Germline V lookup: CDR1 LGHDT, CDR2 YNNKEL (reference sequence). The CDR3 runs to 12 residues. Trimming cost V 4 bases and J 0 bases, with 3 bases left between them. Here the CDR3 DNA reads TGTGCCAGCAGCCCCTTGAACACTGAAGCTTTCTTT. It encodes CASSPLNTEAFF.

As concerns this clone: At one end, the junction sequence differs from germline, possibly due to a read error. V usage is TRBV9 and J usage is TRBJ1-2; TRBD1 agrees at 10 bases. Germline CDR1 is SGDLS and CDR2 is YYNGEE. There are 14 residues in the CDR3. The CDR3 nucleotides read TGTGCCAGCACCCCGGGACAGGGGAACTACGGCTACACCTTC. This gives the protein CASTPGQGNYGYTF.

This clone was detected only a few times. The chain employs TRBV7-9 and TRBJ1-4; D is uncertain. V lost 5 bases and J 0 bases, leaving 10 bases between the germline ends. The CDR3 spans 15 residues. CDR1 and CDR2 (germline): SEHNR, FQNEAQ (reference sequence). CDR3: CASSPKQPTNEKLFF. Written as DNA, the CDR3 is TGTGCCAGCAGCCCCAAACAGCCAACTAATGAAAAACTGTTTTTT.

The chain combines TRBV6-9 with TRBJ2-3, with 8 nucleotides matching TRBD1. Germline assignment: CDR1 MNHGY and CDR2 SVAAGI. The CDR3 loop spans 15 amino acids. After removal of 7 bases from V and 0 bases from J, the junction contained 6 bases not matched to a gene. CDR3 protein: CASKEDRASTDTQYF. CDR3 bases: TGTGCCAGCAAAGAGGACAGGGCTAGCACAGATACGCAGTATTTT.

This clone was found a few times. CDR3 protein: CASIRTGGTYEQYF. The CDR3 region has the DNA TGTGCCAGCATTAGGACAGGGGGAACCTACGAGCAGTACTTC. The gene calls are TRBV2 and TRBJ2-7, with TRBD1 matching over 10 bases. The V gene's germline CDR1 is SNHLY and CDR2 FYNNEI. The V gene end was trimmed by 7 bases and the J gene end by 2 bases; junction bases not matched to a gene: 5. The CDR3 has 14 residues.

The chain recombines TRBV11-3 with TRBJ2-5; 12 bases match TRBD2. This CDR3 comprises 17 residues. Germline CDR1 reads SGHNT; CDR2 reads YENEEA. V dropped 0 bases and J dropped 4; count of bases not matched to a gene: 6. The CDR3 loop is CASSLDRTSGAPETQYF. CDR3 nucleotide sequence: TGTGCCAGCAGCTTAGACCGGACTAGCGGGGCCCCAGAGACCCAGTACTTC.

CDR3 DNA: TGTGCCAGCAGCGGGGATAGCGGGGGGTACAATGAGCAGTTCTTC. Translation: CASSGDSGGYNEQFF. V usage is TRBV9 and J usage is TRBJ2-1; 10 bases line up with TRBD2. This CDR3 contains 15 residues. Losses at the gene ends were 3 bases for V and 4 bases for J; bases not matched to a gene: 4. Germline-derived CDR1 and CDR2 are SGDLS and YYNGEE. The full variable domain, with the rest looked up from reference TRBV9 and TRBJ2-1, is DSGVTQTPKHLITATGQRVTLRCSPRSGDLSVYWYQQSLDQGLQFLIQYYNGEERAKGNILERFSAQQFPDLHSELNLSSLELGDSALYFCASSGDSGGYNEQFFGPGTRLTVL.

The rearrangement uses TRBV28 and TRBJ2-1, with 8 bases aligning to TRBD2. Germline V gene lookup returns CDR1 MDHEN and CDR2 SYDVKM. V lost 6 bases to trimming and J lost 16 bases; unmatched junction nucleotides: 8. The CDR3 totals 11 residues. The CDR3: CASRLGLETFF. CDR3 sequence (DNA): TGTGCCAGCAGACTGGGACTAGAGACTTTCTTC.

CDR3 DNA: TGTGCCAGCACGGGGGGGAACTACGAGCAGTACTTC. Translation: CASTGGNYEQYF. V and J are TRBV5-4 and TRBJ2-7; 8 bases agree with TRBD2. This CDR3 has 12 residues. The V gene end was trimmed by 6 bases and the J gene end by 3 bases; junction bases not matched to a gene: 2. Germline V gives CDR1 SGHNT, CDR2 YYREEE (reference sequence).

The rearrangement joins TRBV3-1 (or the pseudogene TRBV3-2) to TRBJ1-1, with 7 positions matching TRBD1. V dropped 2 bases and J dropped 4; count of bases not matched to a gene: 7. The CDR3 contains 15 residues. CDR1 and CDR2 (germline): LGHDT, YNNKEL (reference sequence). This CDR3 is CASSQPRQGSTEAFF. In DNA, the CDR3 is TGTGCCAGCAGCCAACCCCGACAGGGAAGCACTGAAGCTTTCTTT.

V and J are TRBV6-2 or TRBV6-3 and TRBJ2-7, with D possibly being TRBD1 (6 bases). The length of the CDR3 is 12 residues. The V end was cut by 2 bases, the J end by 7 bases, with 9 bases between. Germline V gives CDR1 MNHEY, CDR2 SVGEGT. The CDR3 DNA sequence: TGTGCCAGCAGTTACGGGGGCCGAGAGCAGTACTTC. Translated, it gives CASSYGGREQYF.

This clone was recorded once. The chain links TRBV19 to TRBJ2-1, with TRBD2 matching over 7 bases. Germline V gene data show CDR1 as LNHDA and CDR2 as SQIVND (reference sequence). With V trimmed by 5 bases and J by 4 bases, 11 bases remained unmatched. CDR3 length equals 16 residues. CDR3 amino acids: CASSVQWTSGYNEQFF. CDR3 DNA sequence: TGTGCCAGTAGTGTACAGTGGACTAGTGGGTACAATGAGCAGTTCTTC.

The rearrangement links TRBV7-2 to TRBJ2-5, with D tentatively TRBD1 (6 bases). Per the germline V gene, CDR1 is SGHTA and CDR2 is FQGNSA. CDR3 size: 15 residues. V gave up 1 base and J gave up 4 bases, with 13 bases separating them. DNA of the CDR3: TGTGCCAGCAGCTTAGGGACAGCCCCTGGAGAGACCCAGTACTTC. The encoded protein is CASSLGTAPGETQYF.

This sequence joins TRBV28 and TRBJ1-2, with a possible D match to TRBD1 (6 bases). The germline CDR1 and CDR2 sequences are MDHEN and SYDVKM. The V end lost 6 bases, the J end lost 0 bases, and 17 bases lay between the germline ends. This CDR3 contains 16 residues. The CDR3 DNA follows: TGTGCCAGCAGCACCGGGACACTAGGGCCTAACTATGGCTACACCTTC. Its protein product is CASSTGTLGPNYGYTF.

In this sample, this clone turned up a few times. The chain recombines TRBV5-1 with TRBJ2-3, with 10 bases that match TRBD2. J gave up 2 bases and V 4 bases, and 10 bases lay outside the gene matches. The CDR3 spans 17 residues. Germline V gene sequence: CDR1 SGHRS, CDR2 YFSETQ. In DNA form, the CDR3 reads TGCGCCAGCAGCCTCGCGGGGACTAGCGCGATCACAGATACGCAGTATTTT. This sequence encodes CASSLAGTSAITDTQYF.

The rearrangement uses TRBV18 and TRBJ2-2; TRBD2 is a possible D gene (5 bases). In germline, CDR1 is KGHSH, CDR2 LQKENI. The CDR3 is 15 residues long. V was pared by 1 base and J by 4 bases, with 10 bases between. The CDR3, as DNA: TGTGCCAGCTCACCACAGGACTCCCGCACCGGGGAGCTGTTTTTT. Protein: CASSPQDSRTGELFF.

The chain links TRBV27 to TRBJ1-5, with D perhaps TRBD1 (5 bases). Trimming stripped 6 bases from V and 6 bases from J, with 18 bases between. The CDR3 runs 15 residues. The V gene's germline CDR1 is MNHEY and CDR2 SMNVEV (reference sequence). In DNA, the CDR3 is TGTGCCAGCAGCCCTGGGAGGGGATGGGGTCAGCCCCAGCATTTT. Translated, it gives CASSPGRGWGQPQHF.

This chain uses TRBV9 with TRBJ1-1; tentatively, D is TRBD1 (5 bases). Deletions cut 2 bases from V and 1 base from J, with 33 bases between. The germline CDR1 and CDR2 sequences are SGDLS and YYNGEE. CDR3 size: 22 residues. CDR3 region: CASSVLTTWGLFPRPTNTEAFF. In nucleotides, the CDR3 is TGTGCCAGCAGCGTCCTTACGACCTGGGGACTTTTCCCACGTCCCACGAACACTGAAGCTTTCTTT.

The chain uses TRBV27 and TRBJ2-7; possibly TRBD1 for D (6 bases). This CDR3 region has 13 residues. V lost 3 bases and J 2 bases, leaving 8 bases between the germline ends. CDR1 and CDR2 from the germline V gene are MNHEY and SMNVEV (reference sequence). For the CDR3, the DNA is TGTGCCAGCAGTTTTCAGGGGCCCTACGAGCAGTACTTC. Protein sequence: CASSFQGPYEQYF.

The sample holds one count of this clone. The J gene is TRBJ1-3, the V gene TRBV5-6; no clear D. Germline V gene data show CDR1 as SGHDT and CDR2 as YYEEEE. This CDR3 contains 13 residues. The V and J ends lost 0 bases and 4 bases respectively, with 5 bases between them. CDR3 region: CASSLERGNTIYF. The CDR3 DNA is TGTGCCAGCAGCTTGGAGCGGGGAAACACCATATATTTT.

The chain is built from TRBV29-1 and TRBJ1-2; 8 bases match TRBD1. This CDR3 region has 11 residues. J gave up 4 bases and V 6 bases, and 1 base lay outside the gene matches. CDR1 is SQVTM, CDR2 ANQGSEA, per germline. The CDR3 spells CSVTGVYGYTF. CDR3 nucleotides: TGCAGCGTGACAGGGGTCTATGGCTACACCTTC. The full variable domain, in which reference TRBV29-1 and TRBJ1-2 provide the parts outside the CDR3, is SAVISQKPSRDICQRGTSLTIQCQVDSQVTMMFWYRQQPGQSLTLIATANQGSEATYESGFVIDKFPISRPNLTFSTLTVSNMSPEDSSIYLCSVTGVYGYTFGSGTRLTVV.

This chain uses TRBV29-1 with TRBJ2-7, with 9 nucleotides matching TRBD1. J lost 5 bases, V lost 4 bases, and 12 bases had no gene match. Germline V CDR1 and CDR2: SQVTM, ANQGSEA. This CDR3 has 15 amino acids. CDR3 sequence: CSVGVLRTGVNEQYF. Here the CDR3 DNA reads TGCAGCGTTGGAGTTCTAAGGACAGGGGTCAACGAGCAGTACTTC.

The chain combines TRBV11-2 with TRBJ2-7; 7 bases map to TRBD2. This CDR3 has 13 amino acids. From germline, CDR1 is SGHAT and CDR2 FQNNGV. The junction had 6 bases not matched to a gene; V was cut back by 3 bases and J by 7 bases. The CDR3 region has the DNA TGTGCCAGCAGCTTGGGGGGGAGAGGAGAGCAGTACTTC. It yields the protein CASSLGGRGEQYF.

The rearrangement uses TRBV28 and TRBJ2-3, with no clear D. The length of the CDR3 is 15 residues. The germline CDR1 and CDR2 sequences are MDHEN and SYDVKM. The germline V and J ends were trimmed by 3 bases and 2 bases, with 12 bases remaining between them. The CDR3 DNA sequence: TGTGCCAGCAGTTTCAGTCAGGCCCCCACAGATACGCAGTATTTT. It specifies CASSFSQAPTDTQYF.

The chain employs TRBV10-1 and TRBJ1-2; a weak D match, TRBD1 (6 bases). CDR1 is WNHNN and CDR2 is SYGVQD in the germline V gene (reference sequence). The CDR3 loop spans 13 amino acids. V was pared by 6 bases and J by 6 bases, with 14 bases between. CDR3 DNA: TGCGCCAGCAGAATACGACAGGCGGATGGCTACACCTTC. Amino acid sequence: CASRIRQADGYTF.

This chain uses TRBV7-3 with TRBJ2-1, with 14 bases fitting TRBD2. The CDR3 has 15 amino acids. Germline CDR1 reads SGHTA; CDR2 reads FQGTGA. V lost 5 bases to trimming and J lost 8 bases; unmatched junction nucleotides: 5. The CDR3: CASSAGLAGGDEQFF. DNA for the CDR3: TGTGCCAGCAGCGCCGGACTAGCGGGGGGCGATGAGCAGTTCTTC.

This clone was recorded once. V gene TRBV4-1 combines with J gene TRBJ1-1; D may be TRBD1 (6 bases). Germline V gives CDR1 MGHRA, CDR2 YSYEKL. This CDR3 is 14 amino acids long. Trimming cost V 2 bases and J 1 base, with 8 bases left between them. DNA of the CDR3: TGCGCCAGCAGCCAAAAGACAGGGAACACTGAAGCTTTCTTT. This sequence encodes CASSQKTGNTEAFF.

V is TRBV6-2 or TRBV6-3 and J is TRBJ1-1; 7 bases line up with TRBD1. CDR1 and CDR2 (germline): MNHEY, SVGEGT. V lost 6 bases and J lost 6; bases outside the gene matches: 13. The CDR3 covers 15 residues. The CDR3, as DNA: TGTGCCAGCAGCTCGGGAGGGGGCGAGGGGGCTGAAGCTTTCTTT. Protein product: CASSSGGGEGAEAFF.

This rearrangement joins TRBV4-3 to TRBJ1-3; no reliable D call. The CDR3 is made up of 18 amino acids. Germline-derived CDR1 and CDR2 are LGHNA and YSLEER. Trimming cost V 0 bases and J 0 bases, with 15 bases left between them. The CDR3 sequence: CASSQDVAQINSGNTIYF. The CDR3 DNA is TGCGCCAGCAGCCAAGATGTTGCCCAGATCAACTCTGGAAACACCATATATTTT.

This chain joins TRBV30 and TRBJ2-7, with 7 positions matching TRBD2. V shed 8 bases and J 2 bases; nucleotides not matched to a gene: 3. The germline V gene encodes CDR1 GTSNPN and CDR2 SVGIG (reference sequence). The CDR3 covers 11 residues. The CDR3 region has the DNA TGTGCCACCGGACTAGCCTACGAGCAGTACTTC. It codes for CATGLAYEQYF.